The TCR beta chain described here comes from a study of T-cell reconstitution after alpha-beta-depleted transplantation in children. Concerning this clonotype: Antigen specificity is unknown.

Preparation of the TCRbeta library involved a method that used unique molecular identifiers. TCRdb redid the calling of the PCR reads with MiXCR, one entry per CDR3 protein. The sample has about 980,000 distinct CDR3 sequences, roughly 29% seen once. The CDR3 is made up of 15 amino acids. CDR1 DFQATT and CDR2 SNEGSKA come from the germline V gene (reference sequence). The V and J ends lost 3 bases and 2 bases respectively, with 17 bases between them. Findings of the study overall: Reportedly, roughly two months post-transplant, alpha-beta T cells arose from several hundred expanded graft clones.

V usage is TRBV20-1 and J usage is TRBJ2-7, with unresolved D. This clonotype was sampled from a boy under two years old who had a stem cell transplant for SCID, so the T cells may come from the graft donor. The material was PBMCs, mostly from graft donor cells, obtained 360 days after TCRalphabeta/CD19-depleted stem cell transplant. The CDR3 here is CSARREITATYEQYF. The CDR3, as DNA: TGCAGTGCTAGGCGCGAGATTACCGCTACCTACGAGCAGTACTTC.